This T cell receptor (beta chain) stems from a study of OX40 agonist ivuxolimab in advanced cancers. Study-wide context: Of the participants, about 40% had some prior anti-PD-1, anti-PD-L1 or anti-CTLA-4 therapy, which was allowed.

This clone was seen a few times. Antigen unknown. Study results and limitations: Circulating CD4+ and CD8+ T cells showed clonal expansion by week 6 at 0.1 to 3.0 mg/kg.

The protocol was immunoSEQ multiplex PCR, while the TCRdb copy is restricted to in-frame clones and leaves out a portion. The data show 30,000 to 45,000 clones, around 80% seen once. This CDR3 is 16 amino acids long. The V segment lost 4 bases and the J segment 6 bases; nucleotides outside the gene matches: 12. The germline gives CDR1 MNHEY, CDR2 SMNVEV (reference sequence). Specimen: CD4+ or CD8+ T cells sorted from blood, collected in a trial of the OX40 agonist ivuxolimab. The genes are TRBV27 and TRBJ2-7, with 10 nucleotides matching TRBD1. The source of this sequence is an adult with an advanced solid tumor such as melanoma, head and neck, liver or kidney cancer. The CDR3 nucleotides read TGTGCCAGCAGTTCAAGACCGGGACAGGGGCACATCGAGCAGTACTTC. Encoded protein: CASSSRPGQGHIEQYF.